The 20 T cell receptor beta chains listed next were all sequenced from one sample in a study of T-cell reconstitution after alpha-beta-depleted transplantation in children (dated by TCRdb to between 2015 and 2016). Read against the paper, the sample's treatment or condition label means: allogeneic hematopoietic cell transplantation with graft depleted of TCRalphabeta T cells and CD19 B cells. The method was PCR. This sample was sequenced with an Illumina HiSeq 2500. To normalize quantification of the TCRbeta repertoire, the TCR libraries were built with molecular barcoding that relied on unique molecular identifiers. TCRdb trimmed the raw reads at Q25, called clones with MiXCR and kept productive beta chains. Identical CDR3 protein sequences are pooled into one entry, listed with their most common genes and DNA. The sample data list 600,000 to 800,000 distinct CDR3 sequences, and around 13% of these were observed just once. The ten largest make up approximately 0.8% of the sample.

The material sequenced was PBMCs, taken before TCRalphabeta/CD19-depleted stem cell transplant. The receptors stem from a girl aged 2-10 years with congenital amegakaryocytic thrombocytopenia, due to receive a stem cell transplant.

The CDR3 here is CATSSGYNEQFF. CDR3 DNA: TGTGCCACCAGTTCAGGGTACAATGAGCAGTTCTTC. This chain joins TRBV15 and TRBJ2-1; a possible D gene is TRBD1 (5 bases). The CDR3 consists of 12 residues. Trimming left V 6 bases short and J 4 bases short, with 7 bases between. The germline gives CDR1 LNHNV, CDR2 YYDKDF (reference sequence). Combining the CDR3 with reference TRBV15 and TRBJ2-1 gives the whole variable domain DAMVIQNPRYQVTQFGKPVTLSCSQTLNHNVMYWYQQKSSQAPKLLFHYYDKDFNNEADTPDNFQSRRPNTSFCFLDIRSPGLGDTAMYLCATSSGYNEQFFGPGTRLTVL.

This clonotype has at least ten counts. The chain's CDR3 is CSATQGGWNNSPLHF. As DNA, the CDR3 is TGCAGTGCTACCCAAGGGGGCTGGAATAATTCACCCCTCCACTTT. V and J are TRBV20-1 and TRBJ1-6; 7 bases line up with TRBD1. The CDR3 loop spans 15 amino acids. Germline V gene lookup returns CDR1 DFQATT and CDR2 SNEGSKA (reference sequence). Trimming at V came to 4 bases and at J to 5 bases, leaving 8 bases not matched to a gene.

This clonotype was seen just once. V and J are TRBV30 and TRBJ2-7; D is ambiguous. V gave up 2 bases and J gave up 2 bases, with 13 bases separating them. Looked up from germline, CDR1 is GTSNPN and CDR2 is SVGIG (reference sequence). This CDR3 comprises 14 residues. The CDR3 DNA reads as TGTGCCTGGAGTCCCGGGTCCACAACCTACGAGCAGTACTTC. Translating it yields CAWSPGSTTYEQYF.

This clonotype was observed at least ten times. This rearrangement joins TRBV29-1 to TRBJ2-3; D perhaps matches TRBD1 (6 bases). The CDR3 runs 15 residues. The ends were cut back, 6 bases at V and 6 bases at J, with 22 bases in the middle. Germline CDR1 reads SQVTM; CDR2 reads ANQGSEA. The DNA for the CDR3 is TGCAGCGTGGGAGACAGGAGAAGTCCCTTGGATACGCAGTATTTT. It codes for CSVGDRRSPLDTQYF.

This clonotype was seen only a few times. V and J are TRBV4-1 and TRBJ2-1; 10 nucleotides agree with TRBD2. The germline gives CDR1 MGHRA, CDR2 YSYEKL. The CDR3 extends over 18 amino acids. V lost 4 bases and J lost 4; bases outside the gene matches: 13. The CDR3 here is CASSRSPLAGEGYNEQFF. DNA for the CDR3: TGCGCCAGCAGCCGGAGCCCTCTAGCGGGAGAAGGATACAATGAGCAGTTCTTC.

This clonotype was picked up many times. J is TRBJ2-7 and V is TRBV12-3 or TRBV12-4, with D unresolved. The V end lost 3 bases, the J end lost 4 bases, and 10 bases lay between the germline ends. This CDR3 spans 13 amino acids. CDR3 protein: CASSFSSTYEQYF. The CDR3 nucleotides read TGTGCCAGCAGTTTTTCTAGTACTTACGAGCAGTACTTC.

This clonotype was seen many times. The chain recombines TRBV27 with TRBJ2-1, with 8 bases that match TRBD1. CDR1 is MNHEY and CDR2 is SMNVEV in the germline V gene (reference sequence). The J segment lost 0 bases and the V segment lost 5 bases, leaving 3 bases of the junction unmatched. There are 15 residues in the CDR3. The CDR3 spells CASSIGTGSYNEQFF. In nucleotides, the CDR3 is TGTGCCAGCAGTATTGGGACAGGCTCCTACAATGAGCAGTTCTTC.

V usage is TRBV2 and J usage is TRBJ2-2; tentative D call: TRBD1 (6 bases). The CDR3 sequence is 13 residues long. Germline CDR1 reads SNHLY; CDR2 reads FYNNEI. V was trimmed by 6 bases and J by 5 bases, leaving 10 bases between them. In DNA, the CDR3 is TGTGCCAGCAGGGGTACAGGGACCGGGGAGCTGTTTTTT. This encodes CASRGTGTGELFF.

This clonotype was observed many times. This rearrangement joins TRBV7-9 to TRBJ1-4; D possibly corresponds to TRBD1 (6 bases). The germline V gene has CDR1 SEHNR and CDR2 FQNEAQ (reference sequence). V was pared by 2 bases and J by 7 bases, with 14 bases between. The CDR3 has 15 amino acids. Here the CDR3 reads CASSLSRGRVEKLFF. CDR3 nucleotides: TGTGCCAGCAGCTTATCCAGGGGACGTGTTGAAAAACTGTTTTTT.

CDR3 protein: CASSDGTDLRLPGANVLTF. CDR3 nucleotide sequence: TGTGCCAGCAGCGATGGGACCGACCTTCGGCTACCTGGGGCCAACGTCCTGACTTTC. This chain joins TRBV11-1 and TRBJ2-6; D is perhaps TRBD1 or TRBD2 (5 bases each). The germline V gene encodes CDR1 SGHAT and CDR2 FQDESV (reference sequence). The V end was cut by 5 bases, the J end by 2 bases, with 22 bases between. CDR3 size: 19 residues.

This clonotype showed up just a few times. V is TRBV27 and J is TRBJ2-3, with 8 positions matching TRBD2. J gave up 4 bases and V 7 bases, and 10 bases lay outside the gene matches. The CDR3 consists of 15 residues. The germline CDR1 and CDR2 sequences are MNHEY and SMNVEV (reference sequence). CDR3 bases: TGTGCCAGCACCCCTTTAGCGGGAATCCCAGATACGCAGTATTTT. It yields the protein CASTPLAGIPDTQYF.

This clonotype was seen more than once but under ten times. This chain connects TRBV20-1 to TRBJ1-5; D is possibly TRBD1 (6 bases). V shed 0 bases and J shed 6 bases, with 15 bases lying between them. The CDR3 covers 15 residues. The germline CDR1 and CDR2 sequences are DFQATT and SNEGSKA (reference sequence). CDR3 nucleotide sequence: TGCAGTGCTAGAGATGAGGGGGGGCCGGGTCAGCCCCAGCATTTT. Residues: CSARDEGGPGQPQHF.

The rearrangement uses TRBV3-1 and TRBJ2-5; no clear D gene. The CDR3 covers 12 residues. V was shortened by 0 bases and J by 5 bases, with 4 bases between the two germline ends. CDR1 LGHDT and CDR2 YNNKEL come from the germline V gene (reference sequence). Here the CDR3 DNA reads TGTGCCAGCAGCCAAGATTTTGAGACCCAGTACTTC. The encoded protein is CASSQDFETQYF.

Here the CDR3 DNA reads TGTGCCAGCAGTTTAGCGGCAGCTGCTGGCTACGAGCAGTACTTC. Residues: CASSLAAAAGYEQYF. The rearrangement links TRBV27 to TRBJ2-7; D unclear. Between the trimmed V and J ends, which lost 2 bases and 3 bases, there was a span of 14 bases. Germline loops: CDR1 MNHEY, CDR2 SMNVEV (reference sequence). This CDR3 region has 15 residues.

This clonotype was observed at least ten times. The chain carries TRBV27 and TRBJ2-7; perhaps TRBD1 as D (6 bases). The CDR3 length is 13 residues. Trimming stripped 5 bases from V and 4 bases from J, with 12 bases between. CDR1 and CDR2 (germline): MNHEY, SMNVEV (reference sequence). CDR3 sequence reads: CASSHQTGYEQYF. The CDR3 DNA sequence: TGTGCCAGCAGTCACCAGACAGGATACGAGCAGTACTTC.

This clonotype was counted many times. The rearrangement links TRBV15 to TRBJ1-2, with 10 bases identical to TRBD1. Germline trimming cut 0 bases from V and 7 bases from J; bases unmatched to any gene: 5. Germline-derived CDR1 and CDR2 are LNHNV and YYDKDF (reference sequence). The length of the CDR3 is 15 residues. The CDR3 region is CATSRDRQGASGYTF. CDR3 DNA: TGTGCCACCAGCAGAGATAGACAGGGGGCGTCTGGCTACACCTTC.

The chain carries TRBV5-6 and TRBJ2-3, with 9 positions matching TRBD2. V lost 2 bases, J lost 3 bases, and 7 bases stayed unmatched. The CDR3 loop spans 16 amino acids. Germline V CDR1 and CDR2: SGHDT, YYEEEE. Written as DNA, the CDR3 is TGTGCCAGCAGCTTTCGTCTAGCGGGATTTACAGATACGCAGTATTTT. This gives the protein CASSFRLAGFTDTQYF.

The sample holds a few counts of this clonotype. The chain couples TRBV28 to TRBJ2-3, with D perhaps matching TRBD1 or TRBD2 (5 bases each). Germline CDR1 MDHEN, CDR2 SYDVKM. V was trimmed by 3 bases and J by 8 bases, leaving 15 bases between them. CDR3 length equals 14 residues. CDR3 residues: CASSFRQGVGTQYF. DNA of the CDR3: TGTGCCAGCAGTTTCCGGCAGGGAGTGGGTACGCAGTATTTT.

The rearrangement links TRBV20-1 to TRBJ2-1; the D is unclear. CDR3 length: 13 amino acids. The V gene's germline CDR1 is DFQATT and CDR2 SNEGSKA (reference sequence). Trimming took 3 bases from V and 9 from J, leaving 15 bases between them. CDR3 sequence: CSASYPTVIEQFF. The CDR3 coding sequence is TGCAGTGCTAGTTACCCGACTGTTATTGAGCAGTTCTTC.

The chain has TRBV7-2 and TRBJ2-3; D uncertain. Germline lookup yields CDR1 SGHTA and CDR2 FQGNSA. The V gene lost 1 base and the J gene lost 0 bases, with 8 bases spanning the gap. CDR3 length: 15 amino acids. DNA of the CDR3: TGTGCCAGCAGCTTAGGGATGCCTAGCACAGATACGCAGTATTTT. Protein sequence: CASSLGMPSTDTQYF.